The 25 T cell receptor beta chains presented below share a single source sample, sequenced in a study. MiXCR, applied by TCRdb to the RT-PCR reads, yields one record per CDR3 protein. The repertoire has approximately 720,000 distinct CDR3 sequences, 14% of them found once; the top ten carry roughly 3.9%. The sequencing input was memory CD4+ T cells from blood. The origin of the receptors is a female donor in good health, serving as a healthy control.

This clonotype was picked up a small number of times. This chain uses TRBV4-3 with TRBJ2-2; D gene ambiguous. The CDR3 spans 14 residues. Trimming pared 2 bases from V and 10 bases from J, leaving 14 bases between. From germline, CDR1 is LGHNA and CDR2 YSLEER. This chain's CDR3 is CASSQRGSLAELFF. DNA for the CDR3: TGCGCCAGCAGCCAACGAGGCAGCCTGGCGGAGCTGTTTTTT.

The chain couples TRBV7-6 to TRBJ2-7; 12 nucleotides line up with TRBD2. Germline V gene data show CDR1 as SGHVS and CDR2 as FNYEAQ. The CDR3 is 16 amino acids. The V and J ends lost 4 bases and 2 bases, in that order; junction bases with no gene match: 6. CDR3 region: CASSSGLAGRAYEQYF. The CDR3 region has the DNA TGTGCCAGCAGCTCAGGACTAGCGGGAAGGGCCTACGAGCAGTACTTC.

In this sample, this clonotype turned up many times. This chain links TRBV12-3 or TRBV12-4 with TRBJ2-5; TRBD1 aligns across 10 bases. The length of the CDR3 is 14 residues. The J segment lost 4 bases and the V segment lost 5 bases, leaving 4 bases of the junction unmatched. In DNA form, the CDR3 reads TGTGCCAGCAGTCGACAGGGGGCGGGAGAGACCCAGTACTTC. Translation: CASSRQGAGETQYF.

This chain links TRBV5-1 with TRBJ2-5; D is unclear. Per the germline V gene, CDR1 is SGHRS and CDR2 is YFSETQ. V lost 5 bases, J lost 1 base, and 9 bases lay in between. The CDR3 has 13 residues. The DNA for the CDR3 is TGCGCCAGCAGGTCGTCATTCCAAGAGACCCAGTACTTC. This translates into CASRSSFQETQYF. The full variable domain, rest sourced from reference TRBV5-1 and TRBJ2-5, is KAGVTQTPRYLIKTRGQQVTLSCSPISGHRSVSWYQQTPGQGLQFLFEYFSETQRNKGNFPGRFSGRQFSNSRSEMNVSTLELGDSALYLCASRSSFQETQYFGPGTRLLVL.

This clonotype was seen more than once but under ten times. J is TRBJ1-1 and V is TRBV7-6; D not certain. The CDR3 totals 13 residues. Germline lookup yields CDR1 SGHVS and CDR2 FNYEAQ. Trimming pared 5 bases from V and 1 base from J, leaving 8 bases between. This CDR3 is CASSKMRNTEAFF. CDR3 DNA sequence: TGTGCCAGCAGCAAGATGAGGAACACTGAAGCTTTCTTT.

The gene calls are TRBV7-2 and TRBJ1-2; tentative D call: TRBD1 (5 bases). V lost 0 bases, J lost 7 bases, and 18 bases lay in between. The germline V gene encodes CDR1 SGHTA and CDR2 FQGNSA. CDR3 length: 16 amino acids. Here the CDR3 DNA reads TGTGCCAGCAGCTTAGCGCTAGATGGGGGAATTAGTGGCTACACCTTC. Translating it yields CASSLALDGGISGYTF.

This chain connects TRBV5-6 to TRBJ1-5, with a tentative D call TRBD1 (5 bases). This CDR3 comprises 14 residues. The V end was cut by 3 bases, the J end by 5 bases, with 12 bases between. Per the germline V gene, CDR1 is SGHDT and CDR2 is YYEEEE. CDR3 loop: CASSSAGTDQPQHF. CDR3 coding DNA: TGTGCCAGCAGCTCAGCCGGGACGGATCAGCCCCAGCATTTT.

This clonotype was observed a few times. The genes are TRBV5-1 and TRBJ1-2; TRBD1 is a possible D gene (5 bases). The CDR3 runs to 16 residues. Trimming removed 0 bases from V and 4 bases from J, with 16 bases in between. The V gene's germline CDR1 is SGHRS and CDR2 YFSETQ. The CDR3 nucleotides are TGCGCCAGCAGCTTGGGGTTCGGTGGAACAGGCTATGGCTACACCTTC. It yields the protein CASSLGFGGTGYGYTF.

In this sample, this clonotype turned up a few times. This chain uses TRBV29-1 with TRBJ1-6; tentatively, D is TRBD1 (6 bases). CDR3 size: 13 residues. V was pared by 6 bases and J by 10 bases, with 16 bases between. Germline V gene sequence: CDR1 SQVTM, CDR2 ANQGSEA. The CDR3, as DNA: TGCAGCGTCTGTGAGGACAGTGCATCACCCCTCCACTTT. Encoded protein: CSVCEDSASPLHF.

This clonotype has just a few counts. The rearrangement joins TRBV9 to TRBJ2-1; D perhaps matches TRBD2 (6 bases). The germline V and J ends were trimmed by 0 bases and 3 bases, with 7 bases remaining between them. This CDR3 is 14 amino acids long. The germline CDR1 and CDR2 sequences are SGDLS and YYNGEE. CDR3 sequence: CASSVAGVYNEQFF. CDR3 DNA: TGTGCCAGCAGCGTAGCGGGGGTCTACAATGAGCAGTTCTTC. The variable domain in full, completed from reference TRBV9 and TRBJ2-1, reads DSGVTQTPKHLITATGQRVTLRCSPRSGDLSVYWYQQSLDQGLQFLIQYYNGEERAKGNILERFSAQQFPDLHSELNLSSLELGDSALYFCASSVAGVYNEQFFGPGTRLTVL.

The chain links TRBV19 to TRBJ1-1; D is perhaps TRBD1 (5 bases). The CDR3 extends over 12 amino acids. The germline gives CDR1 LNHDA, CDR2 SQIVND (reference sequence). Trimming took off 10 bases at V and 5 bases at J, with 14 bases between the two ends. In DNA form, the CDR3 reads TGTGCCACCTCGGGGCGAGGAACTGAAGCTTTCTTT. It yields the protein CATSGRGTEAFF.

The CDR3, as DNA: TGCAGCGTTGGGGGGTCAGGTTACTATGGCTACACCTTC. Translation gives CSVGGSGYYGYTF. The V call is TRBV29-1, the J call TRBJ1-2; D perhaps matches TRBD1 (5 bases). This CDR3 region has 13 residues. Trimming shortened V by 4 bases and J by 3 bases, and 12 bases separated the two germline ends. In germline, CDR1 is SQVTM, CDR2 ANQGSEA.

This clonotype was seen a handful of times. The gene calls are TRBV5-1 and TRBJ1-4, with D possibly matching TRBD1 (6 bases). The CDR3 is made up of 16 amino acids. CDR1 is SGHRS, CDR2 YFSETQ, per germline. With 4 bases removed from V and 4 bases from J, the gap between germline ends came to 17 bases. The CDR3 reads CASSRGSDRNNEKLFF. The CDR3 DNA reads TGCGCCAGCAGCCGCGGATCGGACAGAAATAATGAAAAACTGTTTTTT.

The table lists this clonotype with a few counts. J is TRBJ2-5 and V is TRBV7-2; D is undetermined. This CDR3 has 14 residues. V gave up 1 base and J gave up 3 bases, with 9 bases separating them. The germline gives CDR1 SGHTA, CDR2 FQGNSA. CDR3 region: CASSLGHVEETQYF. The CDR3 DNA reads as TGTGCCAGCAGCTTAGGGCACGTTGAAGAGACCCAGTACTTC.

The V call is TRBV4-2, the J call TRBJ2-1, with D unresolved. The CDR3 is 15 residues long. Trimming took off 0 bases at V and 10 bases at J, with 16 bases between the two ends. Germline CDR1 and CDR2: LGHNA and YNFKEQ. The CDR3: CASSQDSNGLQEQFF. The CDR3 DNA reads as TGTGCCAGCAGCCAAGATAGCAACGGCCTCCAGGAGCAGTTCTTC.

The chain carries TRBV29-1 and TRBJ2-1; the D is unclear. CDR3 length: 17 amino acids. Between the trimmed V and J ends, which lost 0 bases and 2 bases, there was a span of 17 bases. The germline V gene encodes CDR1 SQVTM and CDR2 ANQGSEA. The CDR3 protein is CSVEDLINRNPYNEQFF. In DNA form, the CDR3 reads TGCAGCGTTGAAGATCTTATTAACCGCAACCCCTACAATGAGCAGTTCTTC.

The gene calls are TRBV27 and TRBJ2-5, with TRBD2 as a possible D gene (5 bases). Germline CDR1 is MNHEY and CDR2 is SMNVEV (reference sequence). The CDR3 covers 12 residues. The CDR3 sequence is CEFGGFQMTQYF. The CDR3 DNA is TGTGAGTTTGGAGGATTCCAGATGACCCAGTACTTC.

This clonotype showed up just a few times. The chain couples TRBV5-1 to TRBJ1-2; a possible D gene is TRBD1 (5 bases). Germline loops: CDR1 SGHRS, CDR2 YFSETQ. This CDR3 comprises 15 residues. Trimming removed 0 bases from V and 3 bases from J, with 12 bases in between. The CDR3 DNA reads TGCGCCAGCAGCTTGGCTACCGACAGTTACTATGGCTACACCTTC. This sequence encodes CASSLATDSYYGYTF.

There are a few counts of this clonotype. V and J are TRBV6-1 and TRBJ1-1; a weak D match, TRBD1 (6 bases). CDR1 and CDR2 (germline): MNHNS, SASEGT. CDR3 length: 15 residues. Trimming stripped 7 bases from V and 1 base from J, with 16 bases between. The CDR3 sequence is CASILRQAGNTEAFF. The DNA for the CDR3 is TGTGCCAGCATCCTACGACAGGCGGGGAACACTGAAGCTTTCTTT.

J is TRBJ1-2 and V is TRBV19; maybe TRBD1 (5 bases). The CDR3 runs 14 residues. Germline lookup yields CDR1 LNHDA and CDR2 SQIVND (reference sequence). V gave up 6 bases and J gave up 8 bases, with 19 bases separating them. CDR3 sequence reads: CASRRGDRWDGYTF. CDR3 nucleotide sequence: TGTGCCAGTAGGCGGGGAGACCGGTGGGACGGCTACACCTTC.

This rearrangement joins TRBV7-3 to TRBJ2-1; TRBD1 matches 7 bases. The CDR3 totals 14 residues. V lost 4 bases to trimming and J lost 7 bases; unmatched junction nucleotides: 7. Looked up from germline, CDR1 is SGHTA and CDR2 is FQGTGA. The CDR3 here is CASSSNTGVNEQFF. The CDR3 nucleotides are TGTGCCAGCAGCTCAAATACAGGGGTGAATGAGCAGTTCTTC.

This clonotype was seen many times. The chain's CDR3 is CASSYPISTEAFF. The CDR3 nucleotides are TGTGCCAGCAGTTATCCAATCTCCACTGAAGCTTTCTTT. The rearrangement links TRBV6-6 to TRBJ1-1; no definite D call. The CDR3 is 13 amino acids. Germline V gene sequence: CDR1 MNHNY, CDR2 SVGAGI (reference sequence). V was clipped by 3 bases and J by 4 bases, with 9 bases between them.

This chain uses TRBV11-2 with TRBJ1-2; perhaps TRBD1 as D (6 bases). CDR3 length: 16 amino acids. The germline V gene has CDR1 SGHAT and CDR2 FQNNGV. The V gene lost 0 bases and the J gene lost 3 bases, with 14 bases spanning the gap. The CDR3 loop reads CASSLDLWTEDYGYTF. The CDR3, as DNA: TGTGCCAGCAGCTTAGATCTCTGGACAGAAGACTATGGCTACACCTTC.

This clonotype was counted between two and nine times. The chain is built from TRBV4-1 and TRBJ2-2; no definite D call. The CDR3 spans 15 residues. Germline CDR1 and CDR2: MGHRA and YSYEKL. Between the trimmed V and J ends, which lost 4 bases and 0 bases, there was a span of 9 bases. The CDR3 is CASSRPEANTGELFF. The CDR3 nucleotides are TGCGCCAGCAGCCGGCCCGAAGCGAACACCGGGGAGCTGTTTTTT.

The DNA of the CDR3 is TGTGCCTGGAAGAAGCGGACCCTTCGGAATGAGCAGTTCTTC. Encoded protein: CAWKKRTLRNEQFF. V gene TRBV30 combines with J gene TRBJ2-1; D is possibly TRBD2 (5 bases). Germline V gene sequence: CDR1 GTSNPN, CDR2 SVGIG (reference sequence). The CDR3 loop spans 14 amino acids. V was clipped by 4 bases and J by 7 bases, with 17 bases between them.